This TCR beta chain originates from a study of T cells in Graves' hyperthyroidism and ophthalmopathy. This clonotype has a count of ten or more. In patients aged 18 to 65, hyperthyroidism was newly diagnosed, with duration under 2 months. Amplification yielded TCR beta CDR3 regions, with RNA transcripts as the source. TCR CDR3 regions were first amplified by RT-PCR with HTBI primers. TCRdb used MiXCR to reprocess the multiplex PCR reads, holding one entry per CDR3 protein. The repertoire has about 510,000 distinct CDR3 sequences, approximately 15% of them found once; the top ten carry about 15%. This CDR3 region has 14 residues. V lost 7 bases and J lost 2; bases outside the gene matches: 5. Germline values: CDR1 SGHRS, CDR2 YFSETQ.

The source of this sequence is a woman in her thirties or forties with Graves' hyperthyroidism. The chain uses TRBV5-1 and TRBJ1-4, with 7 bases lining up with TRBD1. The material sequenced was blood. The CDR3 region has the DNA TGCGCCAGCCGCCCACAGGGGACTAATGAAAAACTGTTTTTT. Protein product: CASRPQGTNEKLFF. Full variable domain (outside the CDR3, taken from reference TRBV5-1 and TRBJ1-4): KAGVTQTPRYLIKTRGQQVTLSCSPISGHRSVSWYQQTPGQGLQFLFEYFSETQRNKGNFPGRFSGRQFSNSRSEMNVSTLELGDSALYLCASRPQGTNEKLFFGSGTQLSVL.